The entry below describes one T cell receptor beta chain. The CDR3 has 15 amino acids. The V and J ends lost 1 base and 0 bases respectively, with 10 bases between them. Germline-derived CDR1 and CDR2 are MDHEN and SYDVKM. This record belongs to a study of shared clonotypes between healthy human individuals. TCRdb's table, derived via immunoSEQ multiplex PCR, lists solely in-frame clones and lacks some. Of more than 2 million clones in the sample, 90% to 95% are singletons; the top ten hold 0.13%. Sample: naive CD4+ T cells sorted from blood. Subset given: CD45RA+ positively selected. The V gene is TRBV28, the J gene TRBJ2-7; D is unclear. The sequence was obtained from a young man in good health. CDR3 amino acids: CASSLSSQISYEQYF. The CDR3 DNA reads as TGTGCCAGCAGTTTATCATCGCAGATCTCCTACGAGCAGTACTTC.